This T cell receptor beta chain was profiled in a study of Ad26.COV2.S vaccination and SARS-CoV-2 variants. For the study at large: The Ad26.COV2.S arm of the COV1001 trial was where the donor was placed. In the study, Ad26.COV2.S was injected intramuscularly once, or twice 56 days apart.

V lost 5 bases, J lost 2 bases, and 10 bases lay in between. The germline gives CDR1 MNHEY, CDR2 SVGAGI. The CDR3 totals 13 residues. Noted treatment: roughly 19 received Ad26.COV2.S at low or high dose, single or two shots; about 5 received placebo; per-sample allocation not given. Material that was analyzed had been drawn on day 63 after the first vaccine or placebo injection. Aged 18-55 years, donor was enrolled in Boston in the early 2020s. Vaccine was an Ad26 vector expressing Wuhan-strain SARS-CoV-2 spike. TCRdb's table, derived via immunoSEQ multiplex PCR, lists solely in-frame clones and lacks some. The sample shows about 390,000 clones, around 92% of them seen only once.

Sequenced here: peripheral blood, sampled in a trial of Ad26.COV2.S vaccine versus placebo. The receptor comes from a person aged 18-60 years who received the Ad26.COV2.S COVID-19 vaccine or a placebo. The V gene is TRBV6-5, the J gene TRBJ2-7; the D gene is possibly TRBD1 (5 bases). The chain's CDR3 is CASSHQGPYEQYF. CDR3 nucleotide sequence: TGTGCCAGCAGTCACCAGGGCCCCTACGAGCAGTACTTC.